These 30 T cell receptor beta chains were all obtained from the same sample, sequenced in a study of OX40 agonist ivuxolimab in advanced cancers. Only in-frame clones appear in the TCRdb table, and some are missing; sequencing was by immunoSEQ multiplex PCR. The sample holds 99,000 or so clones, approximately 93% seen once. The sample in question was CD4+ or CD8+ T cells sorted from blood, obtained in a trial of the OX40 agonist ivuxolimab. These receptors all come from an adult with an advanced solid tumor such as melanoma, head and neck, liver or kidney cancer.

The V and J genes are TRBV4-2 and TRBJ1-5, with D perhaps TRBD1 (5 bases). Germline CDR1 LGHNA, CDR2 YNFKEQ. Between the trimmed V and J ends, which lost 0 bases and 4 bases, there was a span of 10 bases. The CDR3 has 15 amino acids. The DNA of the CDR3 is TGTGCCAGCAGCCAAGAACCCCCAGGGAATCAGCCCCAGCATTTT. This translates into CASSQEPPGNQPQHF.

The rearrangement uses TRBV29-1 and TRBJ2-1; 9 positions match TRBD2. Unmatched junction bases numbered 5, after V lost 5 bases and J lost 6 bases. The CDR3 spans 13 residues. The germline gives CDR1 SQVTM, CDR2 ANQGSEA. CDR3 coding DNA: TGCAGCGTTTTTAGCGGGAGAACCAATGAGCAGTTCTTC. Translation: CSVFSGRTNEQFF.

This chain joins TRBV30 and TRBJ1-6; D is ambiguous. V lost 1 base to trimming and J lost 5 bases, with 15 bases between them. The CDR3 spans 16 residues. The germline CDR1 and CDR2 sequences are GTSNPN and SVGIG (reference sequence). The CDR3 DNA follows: TGTGCCTGGAGTGCGATAGGACGGTCCCATAATTCACCCCTCCACTTT. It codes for CAWSAIGRSHNSPLHF. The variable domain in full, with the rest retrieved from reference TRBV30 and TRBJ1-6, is SQTIHQWPATLVQPVGSPLSLECTVEGTSNPNLYWYRQAAGRGLQLLFYSVGIGQISSEVPQNLSASRPQDRQFILSSKKLLLSDSGFYLCAWSAIGRSHNSPLHFGNGTRLTVT.

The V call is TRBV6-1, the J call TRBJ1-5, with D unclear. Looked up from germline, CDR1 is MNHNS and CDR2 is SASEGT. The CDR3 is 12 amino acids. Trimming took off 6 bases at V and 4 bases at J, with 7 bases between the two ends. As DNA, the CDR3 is TGTGCCAGCAGGCCTCGGAATCAGCCCCAGCATTTT. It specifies CASRPRNQPQHF.

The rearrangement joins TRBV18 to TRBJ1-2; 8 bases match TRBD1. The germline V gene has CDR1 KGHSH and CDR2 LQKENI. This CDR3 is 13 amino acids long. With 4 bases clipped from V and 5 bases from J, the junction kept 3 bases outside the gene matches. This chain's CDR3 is CASSQGQDYGYTF. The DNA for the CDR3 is TGTGCCAGCTCACAGGGACAGGATTATGGCTACACCTTC.

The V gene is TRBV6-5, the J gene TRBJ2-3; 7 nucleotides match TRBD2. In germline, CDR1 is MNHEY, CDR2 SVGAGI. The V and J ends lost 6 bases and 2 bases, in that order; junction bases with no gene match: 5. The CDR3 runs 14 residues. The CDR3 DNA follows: TGTGCCAGCAGCCGCGGGGGTCTCACAGATACGCAGTATTTT. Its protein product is CASSRGGLTDTQYF.

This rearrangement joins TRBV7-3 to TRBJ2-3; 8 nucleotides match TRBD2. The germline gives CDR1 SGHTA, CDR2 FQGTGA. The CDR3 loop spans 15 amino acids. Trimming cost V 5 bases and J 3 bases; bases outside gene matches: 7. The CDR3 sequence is CASSPGGAGTDTQYF. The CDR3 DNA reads TGTGCCAGCAGCCCCGGGGGGGCCGGGACAGATACGCAGTATTTT.

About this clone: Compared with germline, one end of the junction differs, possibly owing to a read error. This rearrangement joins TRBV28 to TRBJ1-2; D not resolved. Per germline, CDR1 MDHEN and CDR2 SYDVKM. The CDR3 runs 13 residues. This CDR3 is CAIYRGGNYRYTF. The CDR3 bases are TGTGCCATCTATCGGGGAGGAAACTATCGCTACACCTTC.

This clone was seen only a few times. This CDR3 is CAISTSGGHGQPQHF. The CDR3 nucleotides are TGTGCCATCAGTACCTCTGGGGGGCACGGTCAGCCCCAGCATTTT. This sequence joins TRBV10-3 and TRBJ1-5; weak D call: TRBD1 (6 bases). Trimming pared 5 bases from V and 6 bases from J, leaving 17 bases between. The CDR3 loop spans 15 amino acids. The germline gives CDR1 ENHRY, CDR2 SYGVKD.

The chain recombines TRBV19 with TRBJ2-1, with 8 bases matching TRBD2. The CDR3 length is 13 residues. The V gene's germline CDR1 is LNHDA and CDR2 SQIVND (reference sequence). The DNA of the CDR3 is TGTGCTTGTAGCGGGGACGTTAGGAATGAGCAGTTCTTC. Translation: CACSGDVRNEQFF.

The CDR3 bases are TGTGCCAGCAGTTTAGGTTTAGGACAGGGGGTAAATCAGCCCCAGCATTTT. It specifies CASSLGLGQGVNQPQHF. The chain combines TRBV28 with TRBJ1-5, with TRBD1 matching 10 bases. Germline assignment: CDR1 MDHEN and CDR2 SYDVKM. The J segment lost 4 bases and the V segment lost 2 bases, leaving 8 bases of the junction unmatched. This CDR3 comprises 17 residues. Full variable domain (rest looked up from reference TRBV28 and TRBJ1-5): DVKVTQSSRYLVKRTGEKVFLECVQDMDHENMFWYRQDPGLGLRLIYFSYDVKMKEKGDIPEGYSVSREKKERFSLILESASTNQTSMYLCASSLGLGQGVNQPQHFGDGTRLSIL.

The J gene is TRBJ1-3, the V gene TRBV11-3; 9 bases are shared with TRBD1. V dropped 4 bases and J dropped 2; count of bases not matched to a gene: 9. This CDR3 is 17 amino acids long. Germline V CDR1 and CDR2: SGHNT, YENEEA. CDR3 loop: CASSWDGTGLPGNTIYF. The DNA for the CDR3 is TGTGCCAGCAGCTGGGACGGGACAGGGCTTCCTGGAAACACCATATATTTT.

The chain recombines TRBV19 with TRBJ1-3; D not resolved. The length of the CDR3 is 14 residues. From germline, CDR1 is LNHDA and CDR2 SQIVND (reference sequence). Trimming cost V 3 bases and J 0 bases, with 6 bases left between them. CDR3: CASSIRRSGNTIYF. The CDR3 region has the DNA TGTGCCAGTAGTATCCGTCGCTCTGGAAACACCATATATTTT.

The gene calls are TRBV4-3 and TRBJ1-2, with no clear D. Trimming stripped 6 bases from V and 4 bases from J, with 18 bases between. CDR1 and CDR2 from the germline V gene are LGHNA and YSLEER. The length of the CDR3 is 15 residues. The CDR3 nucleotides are TGCGCCAGCAGTCGGCGGGAGGGCGATGGCTATGGCTACACCTTC. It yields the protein CASSRREGDGYGYTF.

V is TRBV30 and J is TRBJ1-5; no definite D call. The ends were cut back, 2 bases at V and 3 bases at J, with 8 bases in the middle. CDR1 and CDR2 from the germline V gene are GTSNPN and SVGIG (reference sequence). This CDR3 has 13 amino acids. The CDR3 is CAWSIQINQPQHF. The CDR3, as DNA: TGTGCCTGGAGTATCCAGATCAATCAGCCCCAGCATTTT.

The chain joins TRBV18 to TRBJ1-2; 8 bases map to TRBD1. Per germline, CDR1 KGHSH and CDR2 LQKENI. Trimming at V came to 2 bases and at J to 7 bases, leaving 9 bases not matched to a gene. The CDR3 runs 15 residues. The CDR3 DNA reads TGTGCCAGCTCACCAGATACGGGACAGGTTTCTGGCTACACCTTC. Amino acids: CASSPDTGQVSGYTF.

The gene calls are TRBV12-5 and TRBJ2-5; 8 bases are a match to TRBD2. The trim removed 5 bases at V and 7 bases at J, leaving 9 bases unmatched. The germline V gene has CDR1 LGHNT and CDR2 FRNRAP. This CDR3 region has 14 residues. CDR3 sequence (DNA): TGTGCTAGTGGTCCGGGCCTCGGGGGGGTGACCCAGTACTTC. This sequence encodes CASGPGLGGVTQYF.

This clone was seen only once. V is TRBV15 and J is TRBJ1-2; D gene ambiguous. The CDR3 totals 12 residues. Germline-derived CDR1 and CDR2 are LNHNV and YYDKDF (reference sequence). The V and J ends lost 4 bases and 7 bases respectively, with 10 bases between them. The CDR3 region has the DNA TGTGCCACCAGCACCGGACTGGTTGGCTACACCTTC. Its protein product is CATSTGLVGYTF.

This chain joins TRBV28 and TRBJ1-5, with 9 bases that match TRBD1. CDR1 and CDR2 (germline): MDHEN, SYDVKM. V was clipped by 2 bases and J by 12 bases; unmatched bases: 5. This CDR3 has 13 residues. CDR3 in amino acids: CASSLGTGYVQHF. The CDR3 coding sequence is TGTGCCAGCAGTTTAGGGACAGGGTACGTCCAGCATTTT.

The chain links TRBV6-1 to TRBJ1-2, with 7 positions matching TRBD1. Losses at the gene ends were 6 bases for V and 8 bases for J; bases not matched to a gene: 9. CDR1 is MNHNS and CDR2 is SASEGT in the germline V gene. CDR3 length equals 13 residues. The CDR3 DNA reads TGTGCCAGCAGGGTACCGGGGGGACAGGGCTACACCTTC. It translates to CASRVPGGQGYTF.

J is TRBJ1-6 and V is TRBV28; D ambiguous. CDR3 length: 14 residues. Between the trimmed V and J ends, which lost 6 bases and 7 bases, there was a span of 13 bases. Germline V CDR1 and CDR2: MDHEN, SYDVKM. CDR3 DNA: TGTGCCAGCAGACCGCCAGGCCTAAATTCACCCCTCCACTTT. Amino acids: CASRPPGLNSPLHF.

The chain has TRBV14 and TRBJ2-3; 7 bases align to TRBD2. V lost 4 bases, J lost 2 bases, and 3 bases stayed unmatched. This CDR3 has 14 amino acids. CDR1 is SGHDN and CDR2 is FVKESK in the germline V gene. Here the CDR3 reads CASSRAGYTDTQYF. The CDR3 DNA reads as TGTGCCAGCAGCCGAGCGGGGTACACAGATACGCAGTATTTT.

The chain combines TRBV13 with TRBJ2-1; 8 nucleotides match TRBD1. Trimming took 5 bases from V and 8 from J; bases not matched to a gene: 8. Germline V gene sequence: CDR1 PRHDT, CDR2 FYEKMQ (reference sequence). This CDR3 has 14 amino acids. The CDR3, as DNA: TGTGCCAGCAGCCGAGGACAGGGTATCGATGAGCAGTTCTTC. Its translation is CASSRGQGIDEQFF.

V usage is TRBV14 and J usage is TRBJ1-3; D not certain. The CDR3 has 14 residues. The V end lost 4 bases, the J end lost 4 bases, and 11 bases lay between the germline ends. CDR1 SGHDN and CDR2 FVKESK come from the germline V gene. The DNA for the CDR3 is TGTGCCAGCAGCCTGTGGGTTGGGGGAAACACCATATATTTT. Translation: CASSLWVGGNTIYF.

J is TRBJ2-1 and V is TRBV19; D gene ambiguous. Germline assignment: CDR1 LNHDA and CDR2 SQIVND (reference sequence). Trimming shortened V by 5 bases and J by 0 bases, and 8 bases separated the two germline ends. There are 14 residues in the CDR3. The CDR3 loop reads CASSDLRSYNEQFF. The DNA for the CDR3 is TGTGCCAGTAGTGACCTTCGCTCCTACAATGAGCAGTTCTTC. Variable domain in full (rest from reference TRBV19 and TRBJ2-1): DGGITQSPKYLFRKEGQNVTLSCEQNLNHDAMYWYRQDPGQGLRLIYYSQIVNDFQKGDIAEGYSVSREKKESFPLTVTSAQKNPTAFYLCASSDLRSYNEQFFGPGTRLTVL.

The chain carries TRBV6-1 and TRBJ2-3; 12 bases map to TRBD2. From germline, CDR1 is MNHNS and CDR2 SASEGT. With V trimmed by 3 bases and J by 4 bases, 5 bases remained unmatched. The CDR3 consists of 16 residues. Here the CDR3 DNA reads TGTGCCAGCAGTGAGACTAGCGGGAGAGGCGCAGATACGCAGTATTTT. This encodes CASSETSGRGADTQYF.

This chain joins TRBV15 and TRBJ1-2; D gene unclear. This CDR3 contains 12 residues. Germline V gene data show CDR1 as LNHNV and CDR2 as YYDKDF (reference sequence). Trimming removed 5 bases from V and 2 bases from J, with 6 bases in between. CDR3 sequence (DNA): TGTGCCACCAGCCTGGGGAACTATGGCTACACCTTC. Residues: CATSLGNYGYTF.

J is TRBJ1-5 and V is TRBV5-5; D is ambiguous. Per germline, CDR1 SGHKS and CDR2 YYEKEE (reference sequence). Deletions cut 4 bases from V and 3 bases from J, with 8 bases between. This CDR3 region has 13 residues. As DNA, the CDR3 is TGTGCCAGCAGCAGACACGTCAATCAGCCCCAGCATTTT. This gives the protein CASSRHVNQPQHF.

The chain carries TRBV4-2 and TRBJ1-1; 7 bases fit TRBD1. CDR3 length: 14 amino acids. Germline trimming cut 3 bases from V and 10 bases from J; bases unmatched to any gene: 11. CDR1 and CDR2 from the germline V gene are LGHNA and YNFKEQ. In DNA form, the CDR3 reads TGTGCCAGCAGCCAGGTGACAGGGAATTGGGTAGCTTTCTTT. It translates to CASSQVTGNWVAFF.

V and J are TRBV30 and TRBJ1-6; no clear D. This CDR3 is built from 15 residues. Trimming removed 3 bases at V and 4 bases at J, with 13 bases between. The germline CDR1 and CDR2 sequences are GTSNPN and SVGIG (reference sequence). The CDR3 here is CAWSNPESYNSPLHF. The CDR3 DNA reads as TGTGCCTGGAGCAACCCAGAGAGTTATAATTCACCCCTCCACTTT. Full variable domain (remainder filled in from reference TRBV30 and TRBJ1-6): SQTIHQWPATLVQPVGSPLSLECTVEGTSNPNLYWYRQAAGRGLQLLFYSVGIGQISSEVPQNLSASRPQDRQFILSSKKLLLSDSGFYLCAWSNPESYNSPLHFGNGTRLTVT.